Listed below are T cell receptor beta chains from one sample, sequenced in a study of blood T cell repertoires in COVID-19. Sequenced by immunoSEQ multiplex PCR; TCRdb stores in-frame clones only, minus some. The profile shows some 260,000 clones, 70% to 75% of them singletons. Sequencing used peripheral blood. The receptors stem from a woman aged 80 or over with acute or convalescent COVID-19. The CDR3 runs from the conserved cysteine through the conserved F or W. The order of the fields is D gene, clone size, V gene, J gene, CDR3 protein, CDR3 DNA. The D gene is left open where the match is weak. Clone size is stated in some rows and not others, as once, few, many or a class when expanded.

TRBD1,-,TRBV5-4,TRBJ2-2,CASTSTGGLNTGELFF,TGTGCCAGCACCTCGACAGGGGGCCTGAACACCGGGGAGCTGTTTTTT
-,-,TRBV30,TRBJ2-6,CAWSGGGRANVLTF,TGTGCCTGGAGTGGGGGAGGAAGGGCCAACGTCCTGACTTTC
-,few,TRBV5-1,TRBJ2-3,CASSGSNPGTDTQYF,TGCGCCAGCAGCGGGAGCAATCCCGGCACAGATACGCAGTATTTT
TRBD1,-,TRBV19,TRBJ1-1,CASSPGTGFFAEAFF,TGTGCCAGTAGTCCCGGGACAGGATTTTTCGCTGAAGCTTTCTTT
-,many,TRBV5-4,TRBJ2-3,CASSLGRGSTDTQYF,TGTGCCAGCAGCTTGGGAAGGGGTAGTACAGATACGCAGTATTTT
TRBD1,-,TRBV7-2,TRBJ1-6,CASSLGTGRLSSPLHF,TGTGCCAGCAGCTTAGGGACAGGGAGGCTAAGTTCACCCCTCCACTTT
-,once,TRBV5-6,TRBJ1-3,CASSLGQGPSGNTIYF,TGTGCCAGCAGCTTGGGGCAGGGGCCCTCTGGAAACACCATATATTTT
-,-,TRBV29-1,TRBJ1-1,CSGTGGSTEAFF,TGCAGCGGAACAGGTGGAAGCACTGAAGCTTTCTTT
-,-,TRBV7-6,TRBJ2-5,CASSFGRQETQYF,TGTGCCAGCAGCTTTGGCAGGCAAGAGACCCAGTACTTC
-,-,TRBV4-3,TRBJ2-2,CASSPRTESNTGELFF,TGCGCCAGCAGCCCGCGGACAGAGTCGAACACCGGGGAGCTGTTTTTT
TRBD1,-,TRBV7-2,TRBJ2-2,CASSPRQGTTGELFF,TGTGCCAGCAGCCCTCGACAGGGAACCACCGGGGAGCTGTTTTTT
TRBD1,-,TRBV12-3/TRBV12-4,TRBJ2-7,CASSSGTGSEQYF,TGTGCCAGCAGCTCCGGGACAGGGAGCGAGCAGTACTTC
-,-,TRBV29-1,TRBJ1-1,CSVAGGVNTEAFF,TGCAGCGTTGCGGGGGGAGTAAACACTGAAGCTTTCTTT